This T cell receptor (beta chain) originates from a study of graft-versus-host responses after intestinal transplantation (dated by TCRdb to the early 2020s). Some background on the complete study: The transplants that recipients received were multivisceral, liver-intestinal, or isolated intestinal. Instead of going to the commercial service, samples from a few later patients were sequenced in-house on an Illumina MiSeq and processed with MiXCR. Every recipient was given anti-thymocyte globulin induction, followed by around three years of maintenance tacrolimus and steroids. Donor T cell macrochimerism was defined as a peak of at least 4% donor T cells among recipient peripheral blood mononuclear cells. To identify alloreactive clones, pre-transplant mixed lymphocyte reaction products were sequenced and compared with unstimulated pre-transplant donor and recipient T cells. After intestinal transplantation, graft-versus-host and host-versus-graft alloreactive T cell clones were followed in the graft, circulation and bone marrow using bulk TCR-beta CDR3 sequencing. The cohort enrolled about two dozen intestinal transplant recipients including one retransplant, and a few patients lacking pretransplant specimens were excluded. Study-wide findings and limitations: GvH clones were found in recipient bone marrow, and some of the GvH clones appeared earlier in ileal mucosa or blood, which is consistent with an intestinal mucosal origin. Patients with donor T cell macrochimerism had high GvH to HvG T cell clonal ratios in their allografts. The conclusions were limited by the relatively low number and heterogeneity of the intestinal transplant patients. Peak levels of circulating GvH clones were associated with declines in HvG clones early after transplant.

In light of the paper, this sample's time point label describes: cells obtained before transplantation from donor or recipient. CD3+CD4+ and CD3+CD8+ populations were FACS-sorted from unstimulated pre-transplant donor and recipient cells taken from spleen or lymph nodes. The library was obtained by the immunoSEQ multiplex PCR assay. In most patients, genomic DNA was isolated using the Qiagen DNeasy Blood and Tissue Kit and sent frozen to Adaptive Biotechnologies for TCR sequencing. For most patients, genomic DNA was subjected to high-throughput TCR-beta CDR3 sequencing by Adaptive Biotechnologies. As for the authors' bioinformatics: Adaptive's ImmunoSEQ software supplied the TCR sequencing data for roughly 17 patients, while MiXCR and VDJtools were used to process a few other patients. To correct CD4 versus CD8 sorting errors, sequences present in both subsets at a frequency ratio below 5:1 were removed. CDR3 nucleotide sequences shared between donor and recipient were removed because the origin of such sequences could not be assigned. At least 2-fold expansion over unstimulated cells and a minimum CFSE-low frequency of 0.002% (template counts) or 0.001% (read counts) were required for clones to be classified as alloreactive. A clone was considered mappable if detected in the sequenced pre-transplant spleen, lymph node, or MLR CFSE-low populations of the donor or recipient. Cumulative frequency of alloreactive clones was calculated as a percentage of all sequences weighted by copy number. TCRdb carries this immuneACCESS record with in-frame sequences only. Its versions omit some clonotypes, under half of them owing to an unresolved V gene in the studies checked, with the rest unexplained. The V and J calls and clone size come from that table; D and trimming were worked out from the DNA. This sample is represented by about 100,000 clones; about 90% of them were singletons. The ten largest make up over 0.95% of the sample.

Based on the germline V gene, the CDR1 and CDR2 sequences are SGHRS and YFSETQ. Inclusive of the bounding cysteine and phenylalanine, the CDR3 is 13 residues long. Just CDR3 DNA is preserved here, 39 bases in frame from base 1. V loses 4 bases, J loses 8 bases, and the germline ends lie 12 bases apart. The sample holds one count of this clone. Its antigen is still unknown. The record has no base qualities; no much larger clone is one base away. The chain joins TRBV5-1 to TRBJ2-2; 5 matching bases give a weak D call of TRBD2. The sequencing used unstimulated CD4+ T cells sorted from spleen or lymph node cells, collected before transplant. This receptor was obtained from a human donor who was the organ donor for an intestinal transplant. The bases read TGCGCCAGCAGCGTCGGACGGGGAGGGGAGCTGTTTTTT. Translation gives CASSVGRGGELFF.